These 29 T cell receptor beta chains were sequenced from one sample in a study of T-cell memory formation after mild COVID-19. TCRdb independently ran MiXCR on the 5' RACE reads; one entry per CDR3 protein. Among 260,000 or so distinct CDR3 sequences listed, about a sixth were seen once. What was sequenced was PBMCs or a T cell subset sorted from them (not recorded which). Every receptor here comes from a man between 18 and 29 years old who had mild COVID-19 (a few samples of this study predate the infection). Cell type and time point are not known.

V gene TRBV2 combines with J gene TRBJ1-5; 9 nucleotides match TRBD1. The V segment lost 4 bases and the J segment 6 bases; nucleotides outside the gene matches: 7. Germline CDR1 is SNHLY and CDR2 is FYNNEI. The CDR3 covers 15 residues. The CDR3 loop is CASSAHRGRGQPQHF. CDR3 DNA: TGTGCCAGCAGTGCTCACAGGGGGCGCGGTCAGCCCCAGCATTTT.

This clonotype was observed a handful of times. V and J are TRBV6-5 and TRBJ1-6; D not resolved. The V end was cut by 7 bases, the J end by 8 bases, with 15 bases between. The V gene's germline CDR1 is MNHEY and CDR2 SVGAGI. This CDR3 region has 14 residues. The CDR3 DNA reads as TGTGCCAGCACGGATGCAGGAAGCGATTCACCCCTCCACTTT. Protein product: CASTDAGSDSPLHF.

The chain carries TRBV27 and TRBJ2-7; D gene unclear. Trimming removed 4 bases at V and 3 bases at J, with 10 bases between. The germline V gene encodes CDR1 MNHEY and CDR2 SMNVEV (reference sequence). This CDR3 contains 13 residues. CDR3 in amino acids: CASSSGRIYEQYF. The CDR3 nucleotides read TGTGCCAGCAGTTCCGGACGGATCTACGAGCAGTACTTC.

The J gene is TRBJ2-2, the V gene TRBV19; a possible D gene is TRBD1 (5 bases). V shed 3 bases and J shed 5 bases, with 13 bases lying between them. Germline V gives CDR1 LNHDA, CDR2 SQIVND (reference sequence). This CDR3 region has 15 residues. CDR3 protein: CASSMGQGRTGELFF. The CDR3 region has the DNA TGTGCCAGTAGTATGGGCCAGGGTCGAACCGGGGAGCTGTTTTTT.

The chain recombines TRBV5-1 with TRBJ2-3; 8 bases align to TRBD2. J gave up 1 base and V 4 bases, and 8 bases lay outside the gene matches. This CDR3 spans 16 amino acids. Germline lookup yields CDR1 SGHRS and CDR2 YFSETQ. The CDR3 spells CASSAGTRHGTDTQYF. For the CDR3, the DNA is TGCGCCAGCAGCGCCGGGACTAGACACGGCACAGATACGCAGTATTTT.

Written as DNA, the CDR3 is TGCGCCAGCAGCCAAGATGGTTACAATGAGCAGTTCTTC. This gives the protein CASSQDGYNEQFF. The rearrangement links TRBV4-3 to TRBJ2-1; D is unclear. Trimming removed 0 bases from V and 4 bases from J, with 4 bases in between. CDR1 is LGHNA and CDR2 is YSLEER in the germline V gene. The CDR3 is 13 residues long.

The chain carries TRBV6-4 and TRBJ2-7; unclear D gene. V lost 7 bases and J lost 0, with 13 bases in between. CDR1 and CDR2 (germline): MRHNA, SNTAGT. This CDR3 has 14 residues. The CDR3 DNA follows: TGTGCCAGCAACGCAGGTTCAAGCTCCTACGAGCAGTACGTC. Protein sequence: CASNAGSSSYEQYV.

The V gene is TRBV4-2, the J gene TRBJ2-2, with TRBD2 as a possible D gene (5 bases). The V end was cut by 2 bases, the J end by 7 bases, with 17 bases between. Per germline, CDR1 LGHNA and CDR2 YNFKEQ. The CDR3 covers 16 residues. The CDR3: CASSQREGSKSGELFF. The DNA of the CDR3 is TGTGCCAGCAGCCAACGGGAAGGGTCAAAAAGCGGGGAGCTGTTTTTT.

There are a few counts of this clonotype. The chain uses TRBV29-1 and TRBJ1-2; TRBD1 matches 8 bases. J was trimmed by 1 base and V by 7 bases; bases with no gene match: 5. CDR1 SQVTM and CDR2 ANQGSEA come from the germline V gene. This CDR3 has 13 residues. DNA for the CDR3: TGCAGCGCGCAGGGGGCTAATAACTATGGCTACACCTTC. Translation: CSAQGANNYGYTF. The full variable domain, its missing parts supplied by reference TRBV29-1 and TRBJ1-2, is SAVISQKPSRDICQRGTSLTIQCQVDSQVTMMFWYRQQPGQSLTLIATANQGSEATYESGFVIDKFPISRPNLTFSTLTVSNMSPEDSSIYLCSAQGANNYGYTFGSGTRLTVV.

J is TRBJ2-5 and V is TRBV20-1, with D maybe TRBD1 (5 bases). Germline CDR1 reads DFQATT; CDR2 reads SNEGSKA (reference sequence). V was trimmed by 1 base and J by 3 bases, leaving 18 bases between them. The CDR3 runs to 16 residues. The CDR3 sequence is CSARGGLARVKETQYF. CDR3 bases: TGCAGTGCTAGAGGGGGCCTCGCCAGGGTCAAAGAGACCCAGTACTTC.

This clonotype was picked up a small number of times. This chain uses TRBV7-9 with TRBJ2-1, with 8 nucleotides matching TRBD2. The CDR3 is made up of 16 amino acids. V trimming: 5 bases; J trimming: 1 base; junction bases outside the gene matches: 7. CDR1 and CDR2 (germline): SEHNR, FQNEAQ (reference sequence). The CDR3: CASSTRGGSSYNEQFF. CDR3 bases: TGTGCCAGCAGCACCCGGGGGGGCAGTTCCTACAATGAGCAGTTCTTC.

V is TRBV11-2 and J is TRBJ1-2; D remains unclear. Germline V CDR1 and CDR2: SGHAT, FQNNGV. This CDR3 is 13 amino acids long. The V end lost 0 bases, the J end lost 2 bases, and 4 bases lay between the germline ends. The CDR3 is CASSLELNYGYTF. CDR3 coding DNA: TGTGCCAGCAGCTTAGAGTTGAACTATGGCTACACCTTC.

This clonotype was found a few times. This chain uses TRBV15 with TRBJ1-4, with D unresolved. The CDR3 length is 14 residues. The germline V gene has CDR1 LNHNV and CDR2 YYDKDF (reference sequence). Deletions cut 3 bases from V and 8 bases from J, with 13 bases between. CDR3 DNA sequence: TGTGCCACCAGCAGCCCGGGTTTGAGGGAAAAACTGTTTTTT. Protein sequence: CATSSPGLREKLFF. Supplemented by reference TRBV15 and TRBJ1-4, the full variable domain reads DAMVIQNPRYQVTQFGKPVTLSCSQTLNHNVMYWYQQKSSQAPKLLFHYYDKDFNNEADTPDNFQSRRPNTSFCFLDIRSPGLGDTAMYLCATSSPGLREKLFFGSGTQLSVL.

This clonotype was observed a handful of times. The rearrangement uses TRBV28 and TRBJ2-6; D tentatively reads TRBD1 or TRBD2 (5 bases each). Germline CDR1 is MDHEN and CDR2 is SYDVKM. The germline V and J ends were trimmed by 2 bases and 4 bases, with 9 bases remaining between them. There are 15 residues in the CDR3. The DNA of the CDR3 is TGTGCCAGCAGTTTAGGGACCTACGGGGCCAACGTCCTGACTTTC. Translation gives CASSLGTYGANVLTF.

This clonotype has a handful of counts. The gene calls are TRBV5-6 and TRBJ2-1; D unclear. Germline V gives CDR1 SGHDT, CDR2 YYEEEE. The CDR3 runs to 12 residues. Trimming took 0 bases from V and 15 from J, leaving 13 bases between them. The CDR3 region is CASSLESRVPFF. CDR3 DNA: TGTGCCAGCAGCTTGGAAAGTCGGGTCCCGTTCTTC. The full variable domain, its missing parts supplied by reference TRBV5-6 and TRBJ2-1, is DAGVTQSPTHLIKTRGQQVTLRCSPKSGHDTVSWYQQALGQGPQFIFQYYEEEERQRGNFPDRFSGHQFPNYSSELNVNALLLGDSALYLCASSLESRVPFFGPGTRLTVL.

The V gene is TRBV7-2, the J gene TRBJ2-6, with 9 bases that match TRBD1. V shed 5 bases, J shed 5 bases, and the junction held 10 bases outside the gene matches. CDR1 SGHTA and CDR2 FQGNSA come from the germline V gene. This CDR3 contains 17 residues. CDR3 in DNA: TGTGCCAGCAGCCGACAGGGGGGCGCCCGTTGGGCCAACGTCCTGACTTTC. It codes for CASSRQGGARWANVLTF.

For the CDR3, the DNA is TGCAGTGCTAGTACCAGGGGAGGCGAAAAACTGTTTTTT. Translated: CSASTRGGEKLFF. V gene TRBV20-1 combines with J gene TRBJ1-4; D perhaps matches TRBD1 (6 bases). The CDR3 contains 13 residues. Per germline, CDR1 DFQATT and CDR2 SNEGSKA (reference sequence). The V end was cut by 3 bases, the J end by 8 bases, with 13 bases between.

This clonotype was counted ten times or more. The rearrangement joins TRBV28 to TRBJ2-5, with 7 bases matching TRBD1. CDR1 MDHEN and CDR2 SYDVKM come from the germline V gene. J lost 4 bases, V lost 6 bases, and 14 bases had no gene match. The CDR3 is 16 amino acids. Here the CDR3 reads CASSREGTDARETQYF. The CDR3 DNA sequence: TGTGCCAGCAGCCGCGAGGGGACAGACGCTCGAGAGACCCAGTACTTC.

The chain recombines TRBV7-9 with TRBJ2-7; maybe TRBD1 (7 bases). Trimming removed 7 bases from V and 3 bases from J, with 25 bases in between. CDR3 length: 17 amino acids. The V gene's germline CDR1 is SEHNR and CDR2 FQNEAQ (reference sequence). CDR3 coding DNA: TGTGCCAGCACCACTCAGGGGGGTCCAGCGATTCTCTACGAGCAGTACTTC. Translated: CASTTQGGPAILYEQYF.

V gene TRBV5-1 combines with J gene TRBJ2-3; possibly TRBD1 or TRBD2 for D (5 bases each). Germline values: CDR1 SGHRS, CDR2 YFSETQ. The CDR3 runs 17 residues. Trimming shortened V by 4 bases and J by 2 bases, and 20 bases separated the two germline ends. The CDR3 bases are TGCGCCAGCAGCCTACGTGCGAGAGGGACCCACACAGATACGCAGTATTTT. It is translated as CASSLRARGTHTDTQYF.

This clonotype was found a few times. The V call is TRBV6-5, the J call TRBJ2-3; no definite D call. Germline values: CDR1 MNHEY, CDR2 SVGAGI. V shed 8 bases and J shed 2 bases, with 8 bases lying between them. The CDR3 covers 12 residues. The CDR3 coding sequence is TGTGCCAGCGGCCGCGCCACAGATACGCAGTATTTT. Protein product: CASGRATDTQYF.

This clonotype was observed a few times. This chain joins TRBV10-3 and TRBJ1-4; 7 positions agree with TRBD1. The CDR3 runs to 14 residues. CDR1 is ENHRY and CDR2 is SYGVKD in the germline V gene. The V and J ends lost 5 bases and 0 bases, in that order; junction bases with no gene match: 0. DNA of the CDR3: TGTGCCATCAGTCAGGGGGCAACTAATGAAAAACTGTTTTTT. Residues: CAISQGATNEKLFF.

The chain carries TRBV9 and TRBJ2-2; D gene uncertain. Germline CDR1 is SGDLS and CDR2 is YYNGEE. Trimming took 0 bases from V and 2 from J, leaving 8 bases between them. The CDR3 covers 15 residues. CDR3 protein: CASSVETLNTGELFF. The CDR3 coding sequence is TGTGCCAGCAGCGTAGAGACTCTTAACACCGGGGAGCTGTTTTTT.

The chain links TRBV5-1 to TRBJ1-4; D is unresolved. The germline gives CDR1 SGHRS, CDR2 YFSETQ. Between the trimmed V and J ends, which lost 1 base and 0 bases, there was a span of 7 bases. The CDR3 consists of 15 residues. CDR3 nucleotide sequence: TGCGCCAGCAGCTTGACGACCGCAACTAATGAAAAACTGTTTTTT. It codes for CASSLTTATNEKLFF.

There are a few counts of this clonotype. The chain links TRBV12-3 or TRBV12-4 to TRBJ2-3, with 8 bases fitting TRBD2. The CDR3 consists of 16 residues. J was trimmed by 2 bases and V by 4 bases; bases with no gene match: 8. CDR3 residues: CASSYFAGGYTDTQYF. As DNA, the CDR3 is TGTGCCAGCAGTTACTTTGCGGGGGGCTACACAGATACGCAGTATTTT.

This clonotype was counted between two and nine times. The chain combines TRBV5-1 with TRBJ1-5; D ambiguous. Per germline, CDR1 SGHRS and CDR2 YFSETQ. The CDR3 is 15 amino acids. Trimming shortened V by 4 bases and J by 1 base, and 12 bases separated the two germline ends. The CDR3: CASSAEGESNQPQHF. CDR3 nucleotides: TGCGCCAGCAGCGCGGAGGGAGAGAGCAATCAGCCCCAGCATTTT.

The chain has TRBV6-5 and TRBJ2-3; 12 bases are a match to TRBD1. V was pared by 8 bases and J by 5 bases, with 11 bases of the junction left unmatched. CDR1 and CDR2 from the germline V gene are MNHEY and SVGAGI. This CDR3 contains 16 residues. CDR3 nucleotides: TGTGCCAGCGCCCCCGAAGGGACAGGGGGCCTAGATACGCAGTATTTT. It codes for CASAPEGTGGLDTQYF.

This sequence joins TRBV7-2 and TRBJ2-5; perhaps TRBD1 as D (6 bases). The CDR3 length is 15 residues. Germline CDR1 and CDR2: SGHTA and FQGNSA. V was cut by 0 bases and J by 5 bases, with 13 bases left in between. Here the CDR3 reads CASSLAPQGQETQYF. The CDR3 DNA reads as TGTGCCAGCAGCTTAGCGCCCCAGGGGCAGGAGACCCAGTACTTC. Drawing the rest from reference TRBV7-2 and TRBJ2-5, the complete variable domain is GAGVSQSPSNKVTEKGKDVELRCDPISGHTALYWYRQSLGQGLEFLIYFQGNSAPDKSGLPSDRFSAERTGGSVSTLTIQRTQQEDSAVYLCASSLAPQGQETQYFGPGTRLLVL.

Only a few counts were recorded for this clonotype. The chain links TRBV7-8 to TRBJ1-2, with TRBD1 as a possible D gene (5 bases). The CDR3 is 17 residues long. Germline V CDR1 and CDR2: SGHVS, FQNEAQ. With 1 base removed from V and 4 bases from J, the gap between germline ends came to 19 bases. CDR3 in amino acids: CASSLGSSGVTSYGYTF. CDR3 coding DNA: TGTGCCAGCAGCTTAGGCTCCTCGGGGGTTACGAGCTATGGCTACACCTTC.